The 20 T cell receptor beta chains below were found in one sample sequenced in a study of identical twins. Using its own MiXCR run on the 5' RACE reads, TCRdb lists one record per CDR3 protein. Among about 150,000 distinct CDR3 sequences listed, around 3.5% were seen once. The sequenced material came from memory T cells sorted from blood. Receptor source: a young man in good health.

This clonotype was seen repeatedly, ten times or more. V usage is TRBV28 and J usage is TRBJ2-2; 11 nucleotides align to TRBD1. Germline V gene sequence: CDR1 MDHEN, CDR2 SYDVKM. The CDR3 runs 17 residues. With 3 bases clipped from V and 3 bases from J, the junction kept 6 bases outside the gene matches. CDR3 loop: CASSFRTGGEHTGELFF. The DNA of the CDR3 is TGTGCCAGCAGTTTCCGGACAGGGGGCGAGCACACCGGGGAGCTGTTTTTT. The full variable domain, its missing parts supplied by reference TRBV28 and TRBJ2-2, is DVKVTQSSRYLVKRTGEKVFLECVQDMDHENMFWYRQDPGLGLRLIYFSYDVKMKEKGDIPEGYSVSREKKERFSLILESASTNQTSMYLCASSFRTGGEHTGELFFGEGSRLTVL.

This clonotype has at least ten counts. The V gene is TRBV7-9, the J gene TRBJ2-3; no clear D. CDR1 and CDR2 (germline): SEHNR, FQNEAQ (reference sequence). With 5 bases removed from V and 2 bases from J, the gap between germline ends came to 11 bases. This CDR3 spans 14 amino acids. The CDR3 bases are TGTGCCAGCAGCCCTGTCCAAATCACAGATACGCAGTATTTT. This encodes CASSPVQITDTQYF.

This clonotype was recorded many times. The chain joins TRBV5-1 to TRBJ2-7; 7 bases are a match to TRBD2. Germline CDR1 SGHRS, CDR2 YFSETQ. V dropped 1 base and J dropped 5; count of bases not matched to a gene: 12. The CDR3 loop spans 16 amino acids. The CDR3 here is CASSLFLGLVLHEQYV. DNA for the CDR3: TGCGCCAGCAGCTTGTTTCTCGGACTAGTGTTGCACGAGCAGTACGTC.

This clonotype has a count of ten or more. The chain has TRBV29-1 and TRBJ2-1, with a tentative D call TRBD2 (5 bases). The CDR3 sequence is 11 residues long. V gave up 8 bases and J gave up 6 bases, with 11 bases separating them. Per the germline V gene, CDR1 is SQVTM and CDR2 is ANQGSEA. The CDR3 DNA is TGCAGCTCGAGGGCCCCCAATGAGCAGTTCTTC. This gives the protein CSSRAPNEQFF.

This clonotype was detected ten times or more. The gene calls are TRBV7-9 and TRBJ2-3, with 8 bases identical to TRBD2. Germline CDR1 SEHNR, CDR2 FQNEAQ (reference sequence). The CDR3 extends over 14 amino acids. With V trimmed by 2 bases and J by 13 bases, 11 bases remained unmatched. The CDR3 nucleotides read TGTGCCAGCAGCTTAATGGCGGGAGGTCCCCGTGAGTATTTT. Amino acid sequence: CASSLMAGGPREYF.

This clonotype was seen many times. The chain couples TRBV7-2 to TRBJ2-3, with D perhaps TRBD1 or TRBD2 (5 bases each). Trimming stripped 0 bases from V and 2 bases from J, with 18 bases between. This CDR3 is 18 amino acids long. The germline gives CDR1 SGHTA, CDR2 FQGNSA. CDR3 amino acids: CASSLARGGPPSTDTQYF. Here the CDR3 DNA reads TGTGCCAGCAGCTTAGCGAGGGGTGGGCCCCCCTCCACAGATACGCAGTATTTT.

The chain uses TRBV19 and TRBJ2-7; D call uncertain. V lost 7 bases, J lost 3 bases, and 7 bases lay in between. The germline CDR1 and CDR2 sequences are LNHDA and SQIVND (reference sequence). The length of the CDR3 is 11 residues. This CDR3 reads CASNRFYEQYV. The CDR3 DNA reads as TGTGCCAGTAATCGCTTCTACGAGCAGTACGTC.

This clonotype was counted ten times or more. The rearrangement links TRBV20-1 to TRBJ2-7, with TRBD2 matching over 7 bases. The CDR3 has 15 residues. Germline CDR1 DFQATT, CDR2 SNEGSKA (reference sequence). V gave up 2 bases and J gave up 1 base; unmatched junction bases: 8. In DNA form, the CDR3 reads TGCAGTGCTAGACTTGCGGGAGACGTTTCCTACGAGCAGTACTTC. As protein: CSARLAGDVSYEQYF.

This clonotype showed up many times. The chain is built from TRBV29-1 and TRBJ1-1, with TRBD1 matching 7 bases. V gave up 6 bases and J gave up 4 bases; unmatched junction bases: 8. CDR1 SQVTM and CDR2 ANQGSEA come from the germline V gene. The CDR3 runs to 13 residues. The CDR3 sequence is CSVAGQFSTEAFF. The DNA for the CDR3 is TGCAGCGTAGCGGGACAGTTCTCCACTGAAGCTTTCTTT.

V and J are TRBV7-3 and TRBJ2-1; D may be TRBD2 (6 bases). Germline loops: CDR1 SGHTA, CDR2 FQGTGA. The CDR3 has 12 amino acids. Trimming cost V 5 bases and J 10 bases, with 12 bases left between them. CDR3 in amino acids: CASSPAGGEQFF. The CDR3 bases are TGTGCCAGCAGCCCAGCCGGGGGAGAGCAGTTCTTC.

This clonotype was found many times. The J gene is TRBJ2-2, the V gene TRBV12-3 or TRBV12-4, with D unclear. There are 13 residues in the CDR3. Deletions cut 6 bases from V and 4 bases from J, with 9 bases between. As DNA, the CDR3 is TGTGCCAGCAGCTCACAACTCACCGGGGAGCTGTTTTTT. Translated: CASSSQLTGELFF.

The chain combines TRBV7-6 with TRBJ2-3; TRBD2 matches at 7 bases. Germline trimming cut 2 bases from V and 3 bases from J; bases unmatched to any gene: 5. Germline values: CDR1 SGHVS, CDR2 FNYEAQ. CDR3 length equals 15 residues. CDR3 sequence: CASSLTGAGTDTQYF. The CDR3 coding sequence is TGTGCCAGCAGCTTAACGGGAGCGGGAACAGATACGCAGTATTTT. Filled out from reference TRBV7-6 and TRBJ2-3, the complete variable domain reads GAGVSQSPRYKVTKRGQDVALRCDPISGHVSLYWYRQALGQGPEFLTYFNYEAQQDKSGLPNDRFSAERPEGSISTLTIQRTEQRDSAMYRCASSLTGAGTDTQYFGPGTRLTVL.

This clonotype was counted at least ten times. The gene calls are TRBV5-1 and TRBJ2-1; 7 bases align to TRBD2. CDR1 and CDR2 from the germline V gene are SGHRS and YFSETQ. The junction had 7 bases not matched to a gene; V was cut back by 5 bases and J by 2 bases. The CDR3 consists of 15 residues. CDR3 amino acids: CASSGAGATYNEQFF. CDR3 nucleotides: TGCGCCAGCAGTGGGGCGGGAGCAACCTACAATGAGCAGTTCTTC.

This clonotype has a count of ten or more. CDR3 region: CASSPRTGSSYEQYF. The CDR3 DNA sequence: TGCGCCAGCAGCCCCAGGACGGGCAGCTCCTACGAGCAGTACTTC. V usage is TRBV4-3 and J usage is TRBJ2-7, with no clear D. V gave up 4 bases and J gave up 0 bases, with 13 bases separating them. Germline-derived CDR1 and CDR2 are LGHNA and YSLEER. The CDR3 is made up of 15 amino acids.

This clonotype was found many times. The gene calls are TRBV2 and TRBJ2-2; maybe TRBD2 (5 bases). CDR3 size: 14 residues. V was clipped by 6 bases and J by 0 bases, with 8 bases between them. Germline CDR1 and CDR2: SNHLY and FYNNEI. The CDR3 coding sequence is TGTGCCAGCAGGGAGGTAGCGAACACCGGGGAGCTGTTTTTT. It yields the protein CASREVANTGELFF.

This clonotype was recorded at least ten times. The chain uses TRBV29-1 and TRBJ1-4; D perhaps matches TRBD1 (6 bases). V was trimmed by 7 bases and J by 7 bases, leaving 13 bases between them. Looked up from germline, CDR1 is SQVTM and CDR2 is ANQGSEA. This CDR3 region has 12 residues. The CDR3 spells CSGGQSGEKLFF. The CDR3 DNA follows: TGCAGCGGAGGACAGTCTGGTGAAAAACTGTTTTTT.

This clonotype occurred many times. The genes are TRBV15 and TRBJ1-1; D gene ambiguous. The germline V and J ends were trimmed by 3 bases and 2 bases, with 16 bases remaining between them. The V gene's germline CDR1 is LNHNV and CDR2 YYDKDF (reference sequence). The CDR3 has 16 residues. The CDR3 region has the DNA TGTGCCACCAGCAGGCCCACAAGGGAACTAAACACTGAAGCTTTCTTT. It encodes CATSRPTRELNTEAFF.

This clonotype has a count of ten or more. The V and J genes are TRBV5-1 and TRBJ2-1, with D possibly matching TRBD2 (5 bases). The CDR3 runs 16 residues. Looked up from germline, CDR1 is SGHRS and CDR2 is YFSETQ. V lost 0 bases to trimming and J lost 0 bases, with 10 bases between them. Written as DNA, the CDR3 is TGCGCCAGCAGCTTGGTTGGGGAGACCTCCTACAATGAGCAGTTCTTC. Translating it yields CASSLVGETSYNEQFF.

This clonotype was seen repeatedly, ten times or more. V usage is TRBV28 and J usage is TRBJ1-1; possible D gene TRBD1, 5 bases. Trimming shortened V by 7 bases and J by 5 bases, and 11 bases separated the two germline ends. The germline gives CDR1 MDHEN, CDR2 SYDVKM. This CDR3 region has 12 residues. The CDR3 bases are TGTGCCAGCATTTCACGGGGGACTGAAGCTTTCTTT. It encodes CASISRGTEAFF.

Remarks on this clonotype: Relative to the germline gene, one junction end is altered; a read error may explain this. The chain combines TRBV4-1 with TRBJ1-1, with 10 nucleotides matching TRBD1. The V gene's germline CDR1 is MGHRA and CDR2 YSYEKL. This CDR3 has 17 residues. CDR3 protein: CANSQGDRGPVGTEAFF. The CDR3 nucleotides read TGCGCCAACAGCCAAGGGGACAGGGGCCCCGTGGGCACTGAAGCTTTCTTT.